What follows describes a single TCR beta chain. This CDR3 is 13 amino acids long. Trimming shortened V by 3 bases and J by 7 bases, and 11 bases separated the two germline ends. Germline loops: CDR1 SGDLS, CDR2 YYNGEE. This sample stems from a study of CD4+ T cells in melanoma. Libraries were prepared by immunoSEQ multiplex PCR; TCRdb keeps only in-frame clonotypes and omits some of them. This sample has over 100,000 clones, with about 90% found just once. This sequence was found in a human donor with melanoma. The gene calls are TRBV9 and TRBJ2-1; D not resolved. The sequenced sample consisted of peripheral blood. Here the CDR3 DNA reads TGTGCCAGCAGCGCAAGAGTGGATAATGAGCAGTTCTTC. Translated: CASSARVDNEQFF.